The 10 T cell receptor beta chains in this list originate from one sample, sequenced in a study of T-cell reconstitution after alpha-beta-depleted transplantation in children. Unique molecular identifiers were incorporated when the TCRbeta library was constructed. Using its own MiXCR run on the PCR reads, TCRdb lists one record per CDR3 protein. This repertoire shows 44,000 or so distinct CDR3 sequences, about a tenth found once; its top ten account for about 26%. Sample: PBMCs, mostly from graft donor cells, taken 60 days after TCRalphabeta/CD19-depleted stem cell transplant. Source of these receptors: a male patient aged 2-15 years who had a stem cell transplant for chronic granulomatous disease, so the T cells may come from the graft donor.

The chain recombines TRBV27 with TRBJ2-7; 9 nucleotides match TRBD2. CDR1 is MNHEY and CDR2 is SMNVEV in the germline V gene (reference sequence). V was clipped by 5 bases and J by 0 bases; unmatched bases: 5. The CDR3 totals 15 residues. The CDR3 protein is CASSPSGRPSYEQYF. In DNA form, the CDR3 reads TGTGCCAGCAGTCCAAGCGGGAGGCCCTCCTACGAGCAGTACTTC.

This clonotype was picked up many times. The rearrangement links TRBV29-1 to TRBJ2-7; D possibly corresponds to TRBD2 (5 bases). The CDR3 contains 13 residues. The V end lost 0 bases, the J end lost 3 bases, and 9 bases lay between the germline ends. The germline V gene has CDR1 SQVTM and CDR2 ANQGSEA. The CDR3 protein is CSVEDLGSYEQYF. Written as DNA, the CDR3 is TGCAGCGTTGAAGATCTAGGGAGCTACGAGCAGTACTTC.

This clonotype was detected a few times. The CDR3 coding sequence is TGTGCCAGCTCACCACTAGGGCGAGGGAGCTCCTACAATGAGCAGTTCTTC. This gives the protein CASSPLGRGSSYNEQFF. The chain links TRBV18 to TRBJ2-1, with D possibly being TRBD2 (5 bases). Germline lookup yields CDR1 KGHSH and CDR2 LQKENI. V was shortened by 1 base and J by 0 bases, with 13 bases between the two germline ends. CDR3 length: 17 residues.

Ten or more counts support this clonotype. This chain connects TRBV6-5 to TRBJ1-1; TRBD1 matches 9 bases. The CDR3 runs to 17 residues. V shed 5 bases, J shed 2 bases, and the junction held 12 bases outside the gene matches. Germline V gene sequence: CDR1 MNHEY, CDR2 SVGAGI. CDR3 DNA sequence: TGTGCCAGCAGTATTACCGGGACAGGGTTTCTCAACACTGAAGCTTTCTTT. Amino acid sequence: CASSITGTGFLNTEAFF.

This clonotype came up many times. The gene calls are TRBV20-1 and TRBJ2-5; no definite D call. This CDR3 has 15 residues. Germline V gene lookup returns CDR1 DFQATT and CDR2 SNEGSKA (reference sequence). The V end lost 1 base, the J end lost 2 bases, and 14 bases lay between the germline ends. The chain's CDR3 is CSARALFLIQETQYF. CDR3 DNA sequence: TGCAGTGCTAGAGCGCTATTTCTTATTCAAGAGACCCAGTACTTC.

In this sample, this clonotype turned up many times. The rearrangement links TRBV28 to TRBJ2-7; D perhaps matches TRBD1 (6 bases). V dropped 2 bases and J dropped 3 bases, with 11 bases sitting between them. The CDR3 extends over 14 amino acids. The V gene's germline CDR1 is MDHEN and CDR2 SYDVKM. CDR3 amino acids: CASSLTGSSYEQYF. CDR3 nucleotides: TGTGCCAGCAGTTTAACAGGGTCGAGCTACGAGCAGTACTTC.

This clonotype was recorded many times. J is TRBJ2-7 and V is TRBV20-1, with 7 bases matching TRBD2. V shed 3 bases, J shed 3 bases, and the junction held 8 bases outside the gene matches. Germline lookup yields CDR1 DFQATT and CDR2 SNEGSKA (reference sequence). This CDR3 is built from 14 residues. CDR3 sequence (DNA): TGCAGTGCTAGTGTTGCGGGAGCGCTCTACGAGCAGTACTTC. Encoded protein: CSASVAGALYEQYF.

The chain carries TRBV25-1 and TRBJ2-2, with TRBD1 as a possible D gene (6 bases). CDR3 length: 13 amino acids. The germline V gene encodes CDR1 MGHDK and CDR2 SYGVNS. CDR3 protein: CVSTRTQGGELFF. In DNA form, the CDR3 reads TGTGTTAGCACCAGAACACAGGGTGGGGAGCTGTTTTTT. Full variable domain (rest looked up from reference TRBV25-1 and TRBJ2-2): EADIYQTPRYLVIGTGKKITLECSQTMGHDKMYWYQQDPGMELHLIHYSYGVNSTEKGDLSSESTVSRIRTEHFPLTLESARPSHTSQYLCVSTRTQGGELFFGEGSRLTVL.

This chain uses TRBV11-2 with TRBJ1-2, with TRBD1 matching over 8 bases. The CDR3 covers 16 residues. The junction had 5 bases not matched to a gene; V was cut back by 0 bases and J by 2 bases. Germline CDR1 reads SGHAT; CDR2 reads FQNNGV. CDR3 residues: CASSLEGRDRNYGYTF. CDR3 DNA sequence: TGTGCCAGCAGCTTAGAGGGTCGGGACAGGAACTATGGCTACACCTTC.

This clonotype was observed many times. The chain has TRBV5-5 and TRBJ1-1; D gene unclear. Trimming stripped 0 bases from V and 0 bases from J, with 9 bases between. The CDR3 consists of 15 residues. CDR1 is SGHKS, CDR2 YYEKEE, per germline (reference sequence). Here the CDR3 DNA reads TGTGCCAGCAGCTTGGGGTTTATCATGAACACTGAAGCTTTCTTT. Amino acid sequence: CASSLGFIMNTEAFF.